This T cell receptor (beta chain) emerged from a study of T-cell memory formation after mild COVID-19. Study details: Each donor largely had its own TCR clusters.

General study findings and limits: Pre-infection memory already had some responding clones, implying cross-reactive memory joined. Shrinking CD4+ clones resided mostly in CM and EM, and CD8+ ones in EMRA.

As concerns this clonotype: What it binds is unknown.

The CDR3 sequence is 14 residues long. Trimming took 2 bases from V and 6 from J; bases not matched to a gene: 4. Germline V gene data show CDR1 as SGHAT and CDR2 as FQNNGV. 5'RACE with constant-segment primers yielded barcoded, UMI-tagged TCR alpha and TCR beta cDNA libraries. TCRdb independently ran MiXCR on the 5' RACE reads; one entry per CDR3 protein. The sample yields approximately 400,000 distinct CDR3 sequences, about 20% seen once. Source material: PBMCs or a T cell subset sorted from them (not recorded which). The J gene is TRBJ2-1, the V gene TRBV11-2; 7 bases are a match to TRBD2. The clonotype comes from a man aged 18 to 29 who had mild COVID-19 (a few samples of this study predate the infection). Cell type and time point are not known. CDR3 residues: CASSLRAGSNEQFF. CDR3 in DNA: TGTGCCAGCAGCTTAAGAGCGGGGAGCAATGAGCAGTTCTTC. The whole variable domain, filled in from reference TRBV11-2 and TRBJ2-1, reads EAGVAQSPRYKIIEKRQSVAFWCNPISGHATLYWYQQILGQGPKLLIQFQNNGVVDDSQLPKDRFSAERLKGVDSTLKIQPAKLEDSAVYLCASSLRAGSNEQFFGPGTRLTVL.